Below are 14 T cell receptor beta chains sequenced from a single sample in a study of blood T cells in healthy people across ages. The second PCR ran roughly 6 to 11 cycles with a sample-barcoded 5' primer and J-beta primers. Using its own MiXCR run on the 5' RACE reads, TCRdb lists one record per CDR3 protein. Among about 940,000 distinct CDR3 sequences, around 48% were seen once, and the ten largest hold under 15%. The sample comprised blood. Source of these receptors: a man younger than 40 in good health.

The chain is built from TRBV14 and TRBJ2-2; D unresolved. Trimming took off 2 bases at V and 7 bases at J, with 11 bases between the two ends. The CDR3 consists of 14 residues. Germline V gene lookup returns CDR1 SGHDN and CDR2 FVKESK. The CDR3 nucleotides read TGTGCCAGCAGCCAAATTACTGGCGGCGGGGAGCTGTTTTTT. It codes for CASSQITGGGELFF.

The J gene is TRBJ1-1, the V gene TRBV7-3; D is ambiguous. The V gene's germline CDR1 is SGHTA and CDR2 FQGTGA. V was cut by 2 bases and J by 2 bases, with 12 bases left in between. The CDR3 runs to 15 residues. As DNA, the CDR3 is TGTGCCAGCAGCTTAGAAGGGAATCGCAACACTGAAGCTTTCTTT. Encoded protein: CASSLEGNRNTEAFF.

This clonotype was picked up a small number of times. The rearrangement links TRBV9 to TRBJ2-1, with D possibly matching TRBD2 (6 bases). V shed 0 bases and J shed 2 bases, with 9 bases lying between them. Germline V gene sequence: CDR1 SGDLS, CDR2 YYNGEE. The CDR3 totals 15 residues. CDR3 sequence: CASSVVVAAYNEQFF. For the CDR3, the DNA is TGTGCCAGCAGCGTAGTGGTAGCGGCCTACAATGAGCAGTTCTTC. Together with reference TRBV9 and TRBJ2-1, the CDR3 gives the full variable domain: DSGVTQTPKHLITATGQRVTLRCSPRSGDLSVYWYQQSLDQGLQFLIQYYNGEERAKGNILERFSAQQFPDLHSELNLSSLELGDSALYFCASSVVVAAYNEQFFGPGTRLTVL.

This chain uses TRBV5-5 with TRBJ1-4; D is uncertain. CDR3 length: 16 residues. The V and J ends lost 0 bases and 5 bases respectively, with 14 bases between them. Germline-derived CDR1 and CDR2 are SGHKS and YYEKEE (reference sequence). DNA for the CDR3: TGTGCCAGCAGCTTGGGGTCCCTTCTTCGGAATGAAAAACTGTTTTTT. Residues: CASSLGSLLRNEKLFF.

This chain joins TRBV5-6 and TRBJ1-5, with D uncertain. V lost 5 bases and J 1 base, leaving 13 bases between the germline ends. Per germline, CDR1 SGHDT and CDR2 YYEEEE. The CDR3 runs to 15 residues. CDR3 in DNA: TGTGCCAGCAGGTTAATCGTGGTCAGCAATCAGCCCCAGCATTTT. It encodes CASRLIVVSNQPQHF.

The chain couples TRBV4-2 to TRBJ2-3; 10 bases align to TRBD2. With V trimmed by 2 bases and J by 4 bases, 12 bases remained unmatched. This CDR3 spans 18 amino acids. The germline V gene encodes CDR1 LGHNA and CDR2 YNFKEQ. The chain's CDR3 is CASSQSVIAGGGADTQYF. Written as DNA, the CDR3 is TGTGCCAGCAGCCAAAGCGTGATAGCGGGGGGCGGGGCAGATACGCAGTATTTT.

This clonotype was found many times. The chain carries TRBV12-3 or TRBV12-4 and TRBJ1-2; D not certain. The ends were cut back, 2 bases at V and 4 bases at J, with 8 bases in the middle. The CDR3 has 13 amino acids. CDR3 DNA: TGTGCCAGCAGTTTACCTCCACTCTATGGCTACACCTTC. This codes for CASSLPPLYGYTF.

The CDR3 is CASSWTGGRTEAFF. DNA for the CDR3: TGTGCCAGCAGTTGGACAGGGGGGAGGACTGAAGCTTTCTTT. The rearrangement uses TRBV28 and TRBJ1-1; the match to TRBD1 covers 10 bases. This CDR3 has 14 residues. Germline V gives CDR1 MDHEN, CDR2 SYDVKM. V was pared by 4 bases and J by 5 bases, with 4 bases of the junction left unmatched.

Only a few counts were recorded for this clonotype. V usage is TRBV5-6 and J usage is TRBJ1-5; D possibly corresponds to TRBD1 (6 bases). There are 15 residues in the CDR3. CDR1 and CDR2 from the germline V gene are SGHDT and YYEEEE. V lost 0 bases to trimming and J lost 5 bases, with 12 bases between them. The CDR3 sequence: CASSLEGGADQPQHF. Written as DNA, the CDR3 is TGTGCCAGCAGCTTGGAAGGGGGGGCTGATCAGCCCCAGCATTTT. Variable domain in full (rest from reference TRBV5-6 and TRBJ1-5): DAGVTQSPTHLIKTRGQQVTLRCSPKSGHDTVSWYQQALGQGPQFIFQYYEEEERQRGNFPDRFSGHQFPNYSSELNVNALLLGDSALYLCASSLEGGADQPQHFGDGTRLSIL.

Points on this clonotype: A junction boundary mismatches the germline segment, possibly from a read error. The chain joins TRBV7-2 to TRBJ1-2; possibly TRBD1 for D (6 bases). CDR3 length: 16 residues. CDR1 is SGHTA and CDR2 is FQGNSA in the germline V gene. CDR3 protein: CAGSLGVAGASYGYTF. Here the CDR3 DNA reads TGTGCCGGCAGCTTAGGGGTGGCAGGGGCAAGTTATGGCTACACCTTC.

Comment on this clonotype: One junction end disagrees with the germline gene, perhaps due to a read error. The chain recombines TRBV6-2 or TRBV6-3 with TRBJ2-4, with 12 bases aligning to TRBD2. The germline V gene has CDR1 MNHEY and CDR2 SVGEGT. This CDR3 has 18 residues. CDR3: CASSYRLAGGELKNVQYF. The CDR3 region has the DNA TGTGCCAGCAGTTACCGGCTAGCGGGGGGGGAACTTAAAAACGTTCAGTACTTC.

This clonotype was seen a few times. The rearrangement joins TRBV29-1 to TRBJ2-3; D might be TRBD1 or TRBD2, each matching 5 bases. Germline CDR1 and CDR2: SQVTM and ANQGSEA. Trimming removed 7 bases at V and 8 bases at J, with 19 bases between. This CDR3 is built from 13 residues. The CDR3 bases are TGCAGCGCCCGGGACCCCCGGCGCCTTACGCAGTATTTT. This translates into CSARDPRRLTQYF.

The chain carries TRBV12-3 or TRBV12-4 and TRBJ1-2; possible D gene TRBD1, 5 bases. V lost 4 bases and J 0 bases, leaving 9 bases between the germline ends. The CDR3 covers 14 residues. The CDR3 is CASSSKGTNYGYTF. As DNA, the CDR3 is TGTGCCAGCAGTTCCAAGGGGACTAACTATGGCTACACCTTC.

V gene TRBV18 combines with J gene TRBJ2-5; D may be TRBD1 (5 bases). The CDR3 length is 15 residues. Looked up from germline, CDR1 is KGHSH and CDR2 is LQKENI. V was shortened by 0 bases and J by 3 bases, with 11 bases between the two germline ends. CDR3 sequence reads: CASSPPQGRKETQYF. The CDR3 DNA reads TGTGCCAGCTCACCACCGCAGGGTCGGAAAGAGACCCAGTACTTC.